Below are 17 T cell receptor beta chains sequenced from a single sample in a study of shared clonotypes between healthy human individuals. TCRdb's copy holds only in-frame clones and misses some; the assay was immunoSEQ multiplex PCR. The sample lists under 600,000 clones; approximately 95% were seen once. The sample consisted of naive CD4+ T cells sorted from blood. Sample subset: CD45RA+ positively selected. Receptors originate from a woman younger than 45 in good health.

The chain is built from TRBV7-9 and TRBJ1-6, with a tentative D call TRBD1 (5 bases). The ends were cut back, 1 base at V and 9 bases at J, with 13 bases in the middle. The CDR3 spans 15 residues. Germline V lookup: CDR1 SEHNR, CDR2 FQNEAQ (reference sequence). The DNA for the CDR3 is TGTGCCAGCAGCTTAGAGGTCCAGGGTGGTTCACCCCTCCACTTT. Amino acid sequence: CASSLEVQGGSPLHF.

The chain recombines TRBV4-1 with TRBJ2-7; 9 nucleotides align to TRBD2. V was clipped by 2 bases and J by 0 bases; unmatched bases: 5. The CDR3 consists of 16 residues. The germline V gene has CDR1 MGHRA and CDR2 YSYEKL. This chain's CDR3 is CASSQPLAGNSYEQYF. The CDR3, as DNA: TGCGCCAGCAGCCAACCACTAGCGGGCAACTCCTACGAGCAGTACTTC.

V usage is TRBV19 and J usage is TRBJ2-7; tentative D call: TRBD1 (6 bases). Germline V gene lookup returns CDR1 LNHDA and CDR2 SQIVND (reference sequence). This CDR3 is built from 16 residues. The V end lost 2 bases, the J end lost 1 base, and 15 bases lay between the germline ends. The CDR3 loop reads CASSIIWDTRSYEQYF. CDR3 sequence (DNA): TGTGCCAGTAGTATAATATGGGACACAAGATCCTACGAGCAGTACTTC. The entire variable domain, with the rest obtained from reference TRBV19 and TRBJ2-7, is as follows: DGGITQSPKYLFRKEGQNVTLSCEQNLNHDAMYWYRQDPGQGLRLIYYSQIVNDFQKGDIAEGYSVSREKKESFPLTVTSAQKNPTAFYLCASSIIWDTRSYEQYFGPGTRLTVT.

The chain carries TRBV30 and TRBJ1-4, with 7 bases that match TRBD1. Germline loops: CDR1 GTSNPN, CDR2 SVGIG (reference sequence). The CDR3 sequence is 15 residues long. The ends lost 4 bases at V and 2 bases at J; junction bases unmatched: 7. CDR3 nucleotides: TGTGCCTGGACGACACCAGGGGGGACTAATGAAAAACTGTTTTTT. Translated, it gives CAWTTPGGTNEKLFF.

The V and J genes are TRBV5-1 and TRBJ1-2, with 7 nucleotides matching TRBD1. This CDR3 contains 15 residues. CDR1 is SGHRS, CDR2 YFSETQ, per germline. The V and J ends lost 4 bases and 4 bases, in that order; junction bases with no gene match: 10. CDR3 loop: CASSTRQGSTYGYTF. CDR3 DNA sequence: TGCGCCAGCAGCACCAGACAGGGTTCTACCTATGGCTACACCTTC.

The chain has TRBV28 and TRBJ2-1; D gene uncertain. V lost 3 bases, J lost 8 bases, and 8 bases lay in between. Germline CDR1 reads MDHEN; CDR2 reads SYDVKM. This CDR3 comprises 12 residues. The CDR3 here is CASSLAPDEQFF. CDR3 coding DNA: TGTGCCAGCAGTTTGGCCCCCGATGAGCAGTTCTTC.

The rearrangement joins TRBV28 to TRBJ2-7, with 7 positions matching TRBD1. CDR3 length: 14 amino acids. V shed 9 bases and J 3 bases; nucleotides not matched to a gene: 11. Germline CDR1 and CDR2: MDHEN and SYDVKM. CDR3 coding DNA: TGTGCCAGTTTTCGCGGACAGGTCGGCTACGAGCAGTACTTC. This gives the protein CASFRGQVGYEQYF.

This chain links TRBV4-2 with TRBJ1-4; no definite D call. V gave up 1 base and J gave up 8 bases, with 11 bases separating them. The CDR3 totals 14 residues. The germline V gene encodes CDR1 LGHNA and CDR2 YNFKEQ. The CDR3 spells CASSQVLPGEKLFF. CDR3 nucleotide sequence: TGTGCCAGCAGCCAAGTACTACCGGGCGAAAAACTGTTTTTT.

The chain has TRBV11-2 and TRBJ2-3; D not certain. The CDR3 contains 18 residues. V shed 1 base and J shed 0 bases, with 17 bases lying between them. CDR1 SGHAT and CDR2 FQNNGV come from the germline V gene. CDR3 amino acids: CASSLVSAIYYSTDTQYF. The CDR3 nucleotides are TGTGCCAGCAGCTTAGTATCGGCCATCTACTATAGCACAGATACGCAGTATTTT. The complete variable domain, with remaining parts taken from reference TRBV11-2 and TRBJ2-3, reads EAGVAQSPRYKIIEKRQSVAFWCNPISGHATLYWYQQILGQGPKLLIQFQNNGVVDDSQLPKDRFSAERLKGVDSTLKIQPAKLEDSAVYLCASSLVSAIYYSTDTQYFGPGTRLTVL.

The CDR3 sequence is CSVEDPSRDSYNEQFF. CDR3 nucleotides: TGCAGCGTTGAAGATCCTAGCCGGGACTCCTACAATGAGCAGTTCTTC. This sequence joins TRBV29-1 and TRBJ2-1, with a tentative D call TRBD2 (5 bases). Germline CDR1 reads SQVTM; CDR2 reads ANQGSEA. V was clipped by 0 bases and J by 0 bases, with 12 bases between them. The CDR3 is 16 residues long.

This chain connects TRBV28 to TRBJ2-7; 9 bases map to TRBD1. CDR1 and CDR2 from the germline V gene are MDHEN and SYDVKM. V lost 1 base, J lost 7 bases, and 11 bases stayed unmatched. There are 16 residues in the CDR3. CDR3 protein: CASSLYRGRVSGEQYF. The CDR3, as DNA: TGTGCCAGCAGTTTATACAGGGGGCGCGTGTCAGGAGAGCAGTACTTC.

This chain connects TRBV7-2 to TRBJ2-2, with no clear D. This CDR3 comprises 11 residues. Germline V gives CDR1 SGHTA, CDR2 FQGNSA. V lost 2 bases and J 11 bases, leaving 6 bases between the germline ends. This chain's CDR3 is CASSLHRELFF. CDR3 nucleotide sequence: TGTGCCAGCAGCTTACACCGAGAGCTGTTTTTT.

The chain uses TRBV30 and TRBJ2-5, with D unresolved. Germline V CDR1 and CDR2: GTSNPN, SVGIG (reference sequence). With 1 base removed from V and 5 bases from J, the gap between germline ends came to 11 bases. This CDR3 comprises 13 residues. The CDR3 nucleotides are TGTGCCTGGAGTGGGGTAGCCAGGGAGACCCAGTACTTC. Translation gives CAWSGVARETQYF.

The chain recombines TRBV6-1 with TRBJ1-3; D not certain. The CDR3 is 12 residues long. Germline loops: CDR1 MNHNS, CDR2 SASEGT. Trimming pared 0 bases from V and 9 bases from J, leaving 6 bases between. The CDR3 DNA reads TGTGCCAGCAGTGAAGCACGAAGCACCATATATTTT. Amino acids: CASSEARSTIYF.

The count of this clone is one. The V gene is TRBV12-5, the J gene TRBJ1-1; TRBD1 is a possible D gene (5 bases). The CDR3 runs 15 residues. CDR1 LGHNT and CDR2 FRNRAP come from the germline V gene. Trimming took 0 bases from V and 1 from J, leaving 9 bases between them. The chain's CDR3 is CASGLVLGQNTEAFF. The CDR3 DNA follows: TGTGCTAGTGGTTTGGTACTGGGGCAGAACACTGAAGCTTTCTTT.

The J gene is TRBJ1-5, the V gene TRBV29-1, with D tentatively TRBD1 (5 bases). V was pared by 5 bases and J by 3 bases, with 11 bases between. This CDR3 has 13 amino acids. Germline V CDR1 and CDR2: SQVTM, ANQGSEA. The CDR3 reads CSVSGQNNQPQHF. CDR3 bases: TGCAGCGTTTCAGGGCAGAACAATCAGCCCCAGCATTTT.

The J gene is TRBJ2-2, the V gene TRBV6-4; 11 nucleotides line up with TRBD2. Germline lookup yields CDR1 MRHNA and CDR2 SNTAGT. The trim removed 4 bases at V and 6 bases at J, leaving 7 bases unmatched. This CDR3 region has 16 residues. This chain's CDR3 is CASSVELAGEPGELFF. The CDR3 DNA reads as TGTGCCAGCAGTGTCGAACTAGCGGGAGAACCCGGGGAGCTGTTTTTT.